This T cell receptor (beta chain) is from a study of cytomegalovirus exposure and HLA in healthy donors. Whole-study context: Sequencing of some 190 million T cells in an earlier analysis found around 100 million unique TCR beta sequences. When 398 donors were genotyped, about 80% of them were found to fall in the Caucasian-associated ancestry cluster. Overall study findings and caveats: Based on reports, TCR beta sequences accurately predicted HLA-A and HLA-B alleles for most subjects.

With regard to this clone: Antigen specificity is unknown.

The CDR3 runs 14 residues. The V and J ends lost 3 bases and 0 bases respectively, with 6 bases between them. The germline V gene encodes CDR1 ENHRY and CDR2 SYGVKD. The PCR ran on 60 Vbeta and 13 Jbeta primers. The assay was immunoSEQ multiplex PCR, and TCRdb's table has in-frame clones only and misses some. The table has 80,000 to 130,000 clones, roughly three quarters seen once. This chain connects TRBV10-3 to TRBJ1-3, with D possibly TRBD1 on 5 matching bases. The receptor comes from a female donor in good health and CMV-seropositive. Sequencing was performed on PBMCs. Here the CDR3 reads CAISEQVSGNTIYF. CDR3 nucleotides: TGTGCCATCAGTGAACAGGTCTCTGGAAACACCATATATTTT.